The 15 T cell receptor beta chains presented below share a single source sample, sequenced in a study of CD8 T cells in Susac syndrome. cDNA came from roughly 0.5 to 1 ug RNA primed by random hexamers. One entry per CDR3 protein results from TCRdb running MiXCR on the immunoSEQ multiplex PCR reads. Seen here are roughly 200,000 distinct CDR3 sequences, around 94% observed once, and the top ten hold 0.085% to 0.1%. Sequenced: CD4+ T cells from PBMCs. These receptors all come from a human donor with Susac syndrome.

This clonotype was picked up one time. The chain links TRBV30 to TRBJ2-2, with 8 bases that match TRBD2. The CDR3 consists of 16 residues. Germline V gene data show CDR1 as GTSNPN and CDR2 as SVGIG (reference sequence). V gave up 3 bases and J gave up 4 bases; unmatched junction bases: 10. CDR3 coding DNA: TGTGCCTGGAGCCCTATTGGTACTAGCGGCACCGGGGAGCTGTTTTTT. Amino acids: CAWSPIGTSGTGELFF.

The chain is built from TRBV5-4 and TRBJ2-3; maybe TRBD2 (5 bases). Germline lookup yields CDR1 SGHNT and CDR2 YYREEE (reference sequence). Between the trimmed V and J ends, which lost 4 bases and 3 bases, there was a span of 18 bases. The CDR3 spans 16 residues. Written as DNA, the CDR3 is TGTGCCAGCAGCACTGGGGTACTAGTACGGACAGATACGCAGTATTTT. It translates to CASSTGVLVRTDTQYF.

This clonotype is a singleton in its sample. The gene calls are TRBV6-2 or TRBV6-3 and TRBJ2-7, with D possibly being TRBD2 (6 bases). The germline V gene has CDR1 MNHEY and CDR2 SVGEGT. This CDR3 region has 14 residues. V gave up 7 bases and J gave up 5 bases, with 18 bases separating them. DNA of the CDR3: TGTGCCAGCACCGGGGGACTCCCTTTTGACGAGCAGTACTTC. Translation: CASTGGLPFDEQYF.

The chain couples TRBV5-1 to TRBJ2-7; 8 positions match TRBD2. Looked up from germline, CDR1 is SGHRS and CDR2 is YFSETQ. The CDR3 is made up of 14 amino acids. Trimming at V came to 3 bases and at J to 1 base, leaving 3 bases not matched to a gene. The CDR3 region has the DNA TGCGCCAGCAGCTCGGTAGCGGGATCCTACGAGCAGTACTTC. Translation: CASSSVAGSYEQYF.

This clonotype was seen a single time. The chain carries TRBV4-2 and TRBJ1-6; D call uncertain. The CDR3 length is 15 residues. V lost 0 bases and J 8 bases, leaving 11 bases between the germline ends. The germline V gene has CDR1 LGHNA and CDR2 YNFKEQ. The CDR3 loop reads CASSQDHAQYSPLHF. The CDR3 nucleotides are TGTGCCAGCAGCCAAGATCATGCTCAGTATTCACCCCTCCACTTT.

CDR3 region: CAWNFAGVNTEAFF. CDR3 nucleotide sequence: TGTGCCTGGAATTTCGCAGGGGTTAACACTGAAGCTTTCTTT. The chain combines TRBV30 with TRBJ1-1, with a tentative D call TRBD1 (6 bases). The germline CDR1 and CDR2 sequences are GTSNPN and SVGIG (reference sequence). Trimming pared 4 bases from V and 2 bases from J, leaving 14 bases between. This CDR3 is 14 amino acids long.

The J gene is TRBJ2-3, the V gene TRBV29-1; 11 bases map to TRBD2. V gave up 3 bases and J gave up 4 bases; unmatched junction bases: 6. CDR1 is SQVTM, CDR2 ANQGSEA, per germline. The CDR3 extends over 15 amino acids. The CDR3 DNA sequence: TGCAGCGTTGAGACTAGCGGGAATAGAGCAGATACGCAGTATTTT. Amino acid sequence: CSVETSGNRADTQYF.

V and J are TRBV20-1 and TRBJ2-5, with a tentative D call TRBD2 (5 bases). The germline gives CDR1 DFQATT, CDR2 SNEGSKA (reference sequence). This CDR3 region has 13 residues. The V gene lost 1 base and the J gene lost 3 bases, with 9 bases spanning the gap. The CDR3: CSARAGMEETQYF. CDR3 DNA sequence: TGCAGTGCTAGAGCGGGAATGGAAGAGACCCAGTACTTC.

The V and J genes are TRBV19 and TRBJ2-1; D possibly corresponds to TRBD1 (5 bases). This CDR3 is built from 13 residues. The V end was cut by 5 bases, the J end by 5 bases, with 10 bases between. Germline V gene lookup returns CDR1 LNHDA and CDR2 SQIVND (reference sequence). In DNA, the CDR3 is TGTGCCAGTAGTTTCGACAGAGACAATGAGCAGTTCTTC. Its protein product is CASSFDRDNEQFF.

The CDR3 loop is CASSLGGRGPTDTQYF. CDR3 nucleotide sequence: TGCGCCAGCAGCTTAGGAGGGAGGGGCCCAACAGATACGCAGTATTTT. V and J are TRBV5-1 and TRBJ2-3, with 7 bases lining up with TRBD2. The CDR3 has 16 amino acids. The V gene's germline CDR1 is SGHRS and CDR2 YFSETQ. Trimming removed 2 bases from V and 3 bases from J; junction bases left unmatched: 9.

The V call is TRBV4-1, the J call TRBJ2-5, with D maybe TRBD2 (5 bases). CDR1 is MGHRA and CDR2 is YSYEKL in the germline V gene. Deletions cut 4 bases from V and 3 bases from J, with 12 bases between. There are 14 residues in the CDR3. CDR3 bases: TGCGCCAGCAGCCGGACTCGGCAAGAAGAGACCCAGTACTTC. Protein product: CASSRTRQEETQYF.

The chain carries TRBV20-1 and TRBJ2-7; 9 bases line up with TRBD1. Germline V CDR1 and CDR2: DFQATT, SNEGSKA (reference sequence). The CDR3 has 17 residues. With V trimmed by 0 bases and J by 5 bases, 14 bases remained unmatched. The CDR3 coding sequence is TGCAGTGCTAGAGACTTTCGACAGGGGGTAATTGACGACGAGCAGTACTTC. As protein: CSARDFRQGVIDDEQYF.

CDR3 loop: CATSDPAGNTGELFF. The DNA of the CDR3 is TGTGCCACCAGTGATCCGGCGGGAAACACCGGGGAGCTGTTTTTT. The chain joins TRBV24-1 to TRBJ2-2; perhaps TRBD2 as D (6 bases). Trimming shortened V by 3 bases and J by 2 bases, and 9 bases separated the two germline ends. Germline CDR1 reads KGHDR; CDR2 reads SFDVKD. CDR3 length: 15 residues.

The CDR3 DNA reads TGCAGCGTTCAGTATCGGGGACTGCGACAGGGGGTAAACGAGCAGTACTTC. Its translation is CSVQYRGLRQGVNEQYF. The chain carries TRBV29-1 and TRBJ2-7; 9 bases agree with TRBD1. This CDR3 contains 17 residues. J was trimmed by 5 bases and V by 5 bases; bases with no gene match: 19. The V gene's germline CDR1 is SQVTM and CDR2 ANQGSEA.

This clonotype has only a few counts. The chain combines TRBV20-1 with TRBJ1-5; possible D gene TRBD1, 6 bases. Per germline, CDR1 DFQATT and CDR2 SNEGSKA (reference sequence). Trimming took 5 bases from V and 4 from J, leaving 9 bases between them. The CDR3 sequence is 12 residues long. The CDR3 protein is CSALQGNQPQHF. The CDR3 DNA follows: TGCAGTGCTCTTCAGGGGAATCAGCCCCAGCATTTT.